This TCR beta chain is from a study of blood T cell repertoires in COVID-19. Study information: Some COVID-19 samples were acute and others convalescent; all came from the United States, Italy and Spain.

The CDR3 has 16 residues. V shed 4 bases and J 7 bases; nucleotides not matched to a gene: 11. Germline V gene sequence: CDR1 SGHKS, CDR2 YYEKEE (reference sequence). The protocol was immunoSEQ multiplex PCR, while the TCRdb copy is restricted to in-frame clones and leaves out a portion. This table has 70,000 to 75,000 clones, around nine tenths appearing once. The V gene is TRBV5-5, the J gene TRBJ1-6, with 7 nucleotides matching TRBD1. Sequences were obtained from peripheral blood. The TCR was taken from a human donor in a cohort sampled during active COVID-19. CDR3 bases: TGTGCCAGCAGCACACTAACCGGGACAGTCAATTCACCCCTCCACTTT. Amino acids: CASSTLTGTVNSPLHF. The variable domain in full, with the rest retrieved from reference TRBV5-5 and TRBJ1-6, is DAGVTQSPTHLIKTRGQQVTLRCSPISGHKSVSWYQQVLGQGPQFIFQYYEKEERGRGNFPDRFSARQFPNYSSELNVNALLLGDSALYLCASSTLTGTVNSPLHFGNGTRLTVT.